This TCR beta chain was obtained from a study of cytomegalovirus exposure and HLA in healthy donors. Looked up from germline, CDR1 is SGHTA and CDR2 is FQGNSA. This CDR3 contains 16 residues. The junction had 7 bases not matched to a gene; V was cut back by 4 bases and J by 8 bases. Sequenced by immunoSEQ multiplex PCR; TCRdb stores in-frame clones only, minus some. The table has roughly 260,000 clones, 80% to 90% seen once. The clonotype was recovered from a man in his late teens or twenties in good health and CMV-seronegative. The specimen was PBMCs. This chain joins TRBV7-2 and TRBJ2-1, with 14 nucleotides matching TRBD2. CDR3 bases: TGTGCCAGCAGCTGGATGGGACTAGCGGGAGTCCATGAGCAGTTCTTC. Translating it yields CASSWMGLAGVHEQFF.